This is a list of T cell receptor beta chains from one sample in a study of vaccination and CD4 T cells after COVID-19. TCRdb independently ran MiXCR on the PCR reads; one entry per CDR3 protein. The table shows over 25,000 distinct CDR3 sequences, with roughly 50% occurring only once. The specimen was CD4+ T cells from blood, collected about 7 months after SARS-CoV-2 vaccination. The receptor source for this set is a human donor who had recovered from COVID-19. Both conserved end residues are part of each CDR3. The D gene is left open where the match is weak. Expanded clones are given a class, and other clones once, few, many or no size at all.

abundance	d_gene	len	v_gene	j_gene	CDR3aa	CDR3nt
-	-	15	TRBV5-1	TRBJ2-1	CASSLGLVDMDEQFF	TGCGCCAGCAGCTTGGGACTAGTTGATATGGATGAGCAGTTCTTC
few	-	14	TRBV7-2	TRBJ2-3	CAIKVLGGADTQYF	TGTGCCATAAAGGTGCTGGGGGGAGCAGATACGCAGTATTTT
few	-	15	TRBV28	TRBJ2-5	CASRAGTSGVETQYF	TGTGCCAGCAGGGCCGGGACTTCGGGCGTAGAGACCCAGTACTTC
once	TRBD1	15	TRBV19	TRBJ2-7	CASSISRDRGYEQYF	TGTGCCAGTAGTATTAGCCGGGACAGGGGATACGAGCAGTACTTC
-	-	14	TRBV29-1	TRBJ2-3	CSVLGRPSTDTQYF	TGCAGCGTTCTCGGCAGGCCTAGCACAGATACGCAGTATTTT
-	-	12	TRBV7-3	TRBJ2-3	CASSYGEDTQYF	TGTGCCAGCAGCTACGGGGAGGATACGCAGTATTTT
-	-	14	TRBV27	TRBJ2-3	CASSFNGGTDTQYF	TGTGCCAGCAGTTTTAACGGGGGCACAGATACGCAGTATTTT
-	-	14	TRBV7-2	TRBJ2-7	CASSRLGSTYEQYF	TGTGCCAGCAGCAGATTAGGATCTACCTACGAGCAGTACTTC
-	-	15	TRBV6-5	TRBJ2-7	CASSYRSEKTYEQYF	TGTGCCAGCAGTTACAGGTCGGAAAAAACCTACGAGCAGTACTTC
few	-	13	TRBV6-1	TRBJ1-1	CASINSGGIEAFF	TGTGCCAGCATTAATTCGGGGGGGATTGAAGCTTTCTTT
-	TRBD2	16	TRBV2	TRBJ2-5	CASSERLAGVSETQYF	TGTGCCAGCAGTGAACGCCTAGCGGGAGTATCAGAGACCCAGTACTTC
-	-	11	TRBV7-2	TRBJ2-7	CASSPNYEQYF	TGTGCCAGCAGCCCTAACTACGAGCAGTACTTC
few	-	14	TRBV15	TRBJ1-3	CATSSQSSGNTIYF	TGTGCCACCAGCTCCCAGAGCTCTGGAAACACCATATATTTT
-	-	13	TRBV5-4	TRBJ2-1	CASSLLSGDEQFF	TGTGCCAGCAGCTTGCTCAGTGGGGATGAGCAGTTCTTC
-	-	15	TRBV7-2	TRBJ2-3	CASSMGSGRTDTQYF	TGTGCCAGCAGCATGGGCTCTGGGCGCACAGATACGCAGTATTTT
few	-	15	TRBV20-1	TRBJ2-1	CSAPQTGLGMHEQFF	TGCAGTGCTCCGCAAACAGGGTTGGGAATGCATGAGCAGTTCTTC
-	-	15	TRBV15	TRBJ1-5	CATSRDLYSNQPQHF	TGTGCCACCAGCAGAGATCTGTATAGCAATCAGCCCCAGCATTTT
-	TRBD1	16	TRBV28	TRBJ1-6	CASTGSSGDRLSPLHF	TGTGCCAGCACCGGCTCGTCGGGGGACAGGCTGTCACCCCTCCACTTT
-	-	15	TRBV6-2/TRBV6-3	TRBJ2-1	CASSYLGEAYNEQFF	TGTGCCAGCAGTTACCTTGGGGAGGCATACAATGAGCAGTTCTTC
few	TRBD1	16	TRBV4-1	TRBJ2-7	CASSQDHTGGPYEQYF	TGCGCCAGCAGCCAAGATCACACAGGGGGCCCCTACGAGCAGTACTTC
-	-	12	TRBV6-5	TRBJ2-2	CASSYRTGELFF	TGTGCCAGCAGTTACAGGACCGGGGAGCTGTTTTTT
-	-	16	TRBV12-2	TRBJ2-3	CASRFGLAGVRDTQYF	TGTGCAAGTCGCTTCGGGCTAGCGGGAGTTCGGGATACGCAGTATTTT
-	-	14	TRBV7-9	TRBJ2-7	CASSRTISGSEQYF	TGTGCCAGCAGCCGGACCATTTCTGGGAGCGAGCAGTACTTC
-	-	13	TRBV19	TRBJ2-5	CASSMGGLETQYF	TGTGCCAGTAGTATGGGTGGTCTGGAGACCCAGTACTTC
few	-	14	TRBV27	TRBJ1-5	CASSLEGGNQPQHF	TGTGCCAGCAGTTTAGAAGGAGGCAATCAGCCCCAGCATTTT
few	-	13	TRBV7-2	TRBJ1-1	CASSLSRGGEAFF	TGTGCCAGCAGCTTGAGTAGGGGGGGCGAAGCTTTCTTT
-	-	14	TRBV27	TRBJ1-2	CASMGTGSNYGYTF	TGTGCCAGCATGGGGACTGGTTCTAACTATGGCTACACCTTC
few	-	13	TRBV20-1	TRBJ1-1	CSARGGRDTEAFF	TGCAGTGCTAGAGGGGGGAGGGACACTGAAGCTTTCTTT
few	-	16	TRBV28	TRBJ1-6	CASSLSAGVRNSPLHF	TGTGCCAGCAGTTTGTCGGCAGGGGTACGTAATTCACCCCTCCACTTT
-	-	15	TRBV9	TRBJ1-1	CASSVGGTGNTEAFF	TGTGCCAGCAGCGTAGGAGGGACGGGGAACACTGAAGCTTTCTTT
-	-	16	TRBV7-8	TRBJ2-5	CASSLVYEIVLETQYF	TGTGCCAGCAGCTTAGTGTATGAGATAGTCTTAGAGACCCAGTACTTC
-	-	12	TRBV28	TRBJ2-3	CASSGLTAREYF	TGTGCCAGCAGTGGCCTAACGGCCAGGGAATATTTT
few	-	12	TRBV20-1	TRBJ2-2	CSASKVPGELFF	TGCAGTGCTAGTAAGGTCCCCGGGGAGCTGTTTTTT
-	TRBD2	14	TRBV20-1	TRBJ2-7	CSVTSGTRTYEQYF	TGCAGTGTGACTAGCGGCACTCGAACCTACGAGCAGTACTTC
-	-	14	TRBV11-2	TRBJ1-6	CASRTTGYNSPLHF	TGTGCCAGCAGAACCACCGGATATAATTCACCCCTCCACTTT
-	-	13	TRBV28	TRBJ1-5	CASKELSNQPQHF	TGTGCCAGCAAAGAATTGAGCAATCAGCCCCAGCATTTT
few	-	13	TRBV10-1	TRBJ2-7	CASSESPVSRQYF	TGCGCCAGCAGTGAGTCCCCGGTCAGCAGGCAGTACTTC
-	-	13	TRBV28	TRBJ1-5	CASRVIGNQPQHF	TGTGCCAGCAGGGTGATTGGCAATCAGCCCCAGCATTTT
-	-	15	TRBV2	TRBJ1-6	CAGRRGSSYNSPLHF	TGTGCCGGTCGGAGGGGGAGCTCCTATAATTCACCCCTCCACTTT
medium-sized	-	15	TRBV25-1	TRBJ2-2	CASSEQGLHTGELFF	TGTGCCAGCAGTGAACAGGGGCTACACACCGGGGAGCTGTTTTTT
-	-	15	TRBV27	TRBJ1-5	CASRPQGYSNQPQHF	TGTGCCAGCAGACCACAGGGTTATAGCAATCAGCCCCAGCATTTT
-	-	15	TRBV7-2	TRBJ1-1	CASSLSAGDGTEAFF	TGTGCCAGCAGCTTATCCGCAGGGGACGGGACTGAAGCTTTCTTT
-	-	15	TRBV6-6	TRBJ1-1	CASSPSGGESTEAFF	TGTGCCAGCAGTCCTTCTGGGGGGGAGAGCACTGAAGCTTTCTTT
few	-	16	TRBV20-1	TRBJ1-1	CSARDSFRGSDTEAFF	TGCAGTGCTAGAGATTCTTTTCGGGGGAGCGACACTGAAGCTTTCTTT
few	-	14	TRBV4-1	TRBJ2-7	CASSRARGTSEQYF	TGCGCCAGCAGCCGCGCTAGGGGGACTTCGGAACAGTACTTC
once	-	14	TRBV20-1	TRBJ2-6	CSARVVSGANVLTF	TGCAGTGCTAGAGTTGTTTCTGGGGCCAACGTCCTGACTTTC
few	-	12	TRBV20-1	TRBJ1-2	CSAETDRDGYTF	TGCAGTGCGGAAACGGACAGAGACGGCTACACCTTC
-	-	16	TRBV4-1	TRBJ1-1	CASSQARAVVNTEAFF	TGCGCCAGCAGCCAAGCTCGAGCCGTCGTGAACACTGAAGCTTTCTTT
-	TRBD1	16	TRBV27	TRBJ2-5	CASCSLKTGGVETQYF	TGTGCCAGCTGTTCATTGAAGACAGGGGGTGTGGAGACCCAGTACTTC
-	-	13	TRBV28	TRBJ1-5	CASSLPNNQPQHF	TGTGCCAGCAGTTTACCAAACAATCAGCCCCAGCATTTT
-	TRBD1	14	TRBV20-1	TRBJ1-2	CSATLPGQSHGYTF	TGCAGTGCTACATTACCGGGACAGAGCCATGGCTACACCTTC
few	-	13	TRBV28	TRBJ2-7	CASRAARGYEQYF	TGTGCCAGCAGGGCCGCAAGGGGCTACGAGCAGTACTTC
-	TRBD1	13	TRBV27	TRBJ1-6	CASSFDRDSPLHF	TGTGCCAGCAGTTTTGACAGGGATTCACCCCTCCACTTT
-	-	16	TRBV7-9	TRBJ2-3	CASSLRRGLGTDTQYF	TGTGCCAGCAGCTTACGGAGGGGTTTGGGCACAGATACGCAGTATTTT
-	-	16	TRBV6-1	TRBJ1-1	CASSENEGVGNTEAFF	TGTGCCAGCAGTGAAAACGAGGGCGTCGGGAACACTGAAGCTTTCTTT
-	TRBD1	13	TRBV19	TRBJ2-3	CASSITGGSTQYF	TGTGCCAGTAGTATAACAGGGGGAAGTACGCAGTATTTT
few	-	15	TRBV7-8	TRBJ2-7	CASSLGTSRTYEQYF	TGTGCCAGCAGCCTCGGGACCAGCCGGACCTACGAGCAGTACTTC
few	-	12	TRBV7-2	TRBJ1-1	CASRNGQVEAFF	TGTGCCAGCAGGAATGGTCAAGTGGAAGCTTTCTTT
few	-	14	TRBV20-1	TRBJ2-5	CSARDFRIQETQYF	TGCAGTGCTAGAGATTTTCGGATCCAAGAGACCCAGTACTTC
-	TRBD1	14	TRBV27	TRBJ2-7	CASTPGTGSHEQYF	TGTGCCAGCACCCCCGGGACAGGGTCCCACGAGCAGTACTTC